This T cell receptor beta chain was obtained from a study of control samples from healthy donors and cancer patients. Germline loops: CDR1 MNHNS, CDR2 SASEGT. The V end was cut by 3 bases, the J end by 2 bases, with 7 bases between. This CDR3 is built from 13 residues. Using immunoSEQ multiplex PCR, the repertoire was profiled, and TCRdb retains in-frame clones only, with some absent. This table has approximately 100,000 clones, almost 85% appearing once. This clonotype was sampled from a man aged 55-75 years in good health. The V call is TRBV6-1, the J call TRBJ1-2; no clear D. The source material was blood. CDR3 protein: CASSDRINYGYTF. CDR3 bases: TGTGCCAGCAGTGATAGGATCAACTATGGCTACACCTTC.